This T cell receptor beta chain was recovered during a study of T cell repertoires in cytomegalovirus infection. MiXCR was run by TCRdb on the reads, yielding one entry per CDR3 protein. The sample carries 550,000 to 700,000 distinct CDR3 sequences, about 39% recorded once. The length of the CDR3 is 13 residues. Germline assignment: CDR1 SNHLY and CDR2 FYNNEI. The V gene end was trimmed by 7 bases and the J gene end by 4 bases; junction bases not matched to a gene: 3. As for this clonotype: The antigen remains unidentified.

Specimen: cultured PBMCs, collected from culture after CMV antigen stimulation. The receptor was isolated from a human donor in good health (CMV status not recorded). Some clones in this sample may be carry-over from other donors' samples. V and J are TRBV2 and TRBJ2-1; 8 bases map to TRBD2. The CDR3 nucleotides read TGTGCCAGCAAAGCGGGAGTTTACAATGAGCAGTTCTTC. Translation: CASKAGVYNEQFF.